These 28 T cell receptor beta chains were all obtained from the same sample, sequenced in a study of PD-L1 blockade in urothelial cancer. Time point indicated: peripheral blood 6 weeks after treatment start. Data came from immunoSEQ multiplex PCR; TCRdb stores just in-frame clones and leaves some out. Here the sample spans 15,000 to 20,000 clones, around four fifths being singletons. The input for sequencing was PBMCs, taken around atezolizumab (anti-PD-L1) treatment. The receptor set was obtained from a man aged 45-60 years with urothelial cancer.

The rearrangement links TRBV7-9 to TRBJ2-5; the D is unclear. CDR1 is SEHNR and CDR2 is FQNEAQ in the germline V gene (reference sequence). V was pared by 5 bases and J by 7 bases, with 14 bases between. This CDR3 spans 13 amino acids. CDR3 DNA: TGTGCCAGCAGCCCGGAGCGTATAAGGACCCAGTACTTC. Its translation: CASSPERIRTQYF. Variable domain in full (rest from reference TRBV7-9 and TRBJ2-5): DTGVSQNPRHKITKRGQNVTFRCDPISEHNRLYWYRQTLGQGPEFLTYFQNEAQLEKSRLLSDRFSAERPKGSFSTLEIQRTEQGDSAMYLCASSPERIRTQYFGPGTRLLVL.

This clone appeared once. The genes are TRBV5-1 and TRBJ1-2, with 7 bases fitting TRBD1. This CDR3 has 13 residues. Germline V gene data show CDR1 as SGHRS and CDR2 as YFSETQ. V was pared by 4 bases and J by 5 bases, with 5 bases of the junction left unmatched. The CDR3 region has the DNA TGCGCCAGCAGCCACGGACAGGTTTATGGCTACACCTTC. Protein product: CASSHGQVYGYTF.

The rearrangement uses TRBV7-8 and TRBJ1-3; 7 bases agree with TRBD1. The CDR3 contains 17 residues. V shed 5 bases, J shed 4 bases, and the junction held 14 bases outside the gene matches. Per the germline V gene, CDR1 is SGHVS and CDR2 is FQNEAQ. The CDR3 loop reads CASSRRGTGTAGNTIYF. As DNA, the CDR3 is TGTGCCAGCAGCCGAAGAGGAACCGGGACAGCGGGAAACACCATATATTTT.

This chain joins TRBV4-1 and TRBJ2-3; D may be TRBD1 (5 bases). This CDR3 is built from 15 residues. Germline V gene lookup returns CDR1 MGHRA and CDR2 YSYEKL. V was shortened by 1 base and J by 4 bases, with 12 bases between the two germline ends. Here the CDR3 reads CASSQGLRAADTQYF. The CDR3 DNA reads TGCGCCAGCAGCCAAGGTCTCAGGGCTGCAGATACGCAGTATTTT.

V usage is TRBV11-3 and J usage is TRBJ2-3; D perhaps matches TRBD1 (6 bases). CDR1 and CDR2 from the germline V gene are SGHNT and YENEEA. V gave up 6 bases and J gave up 2 bases, with 9 bases separating them. The length of the CDR3 is 13 residues. As DNA, the CDR3 is TGTGCCAGCAGTCGACAGGTCACAGATACGCAGTATTTT. This gives the protein CASSRQVTDTQYF.

The chain joins TRBV27 to TRBJ1-1, with 9 bases identical to TRBD1. Germline-derived CDR1 and CDR2 are MNHEY and SMNVEV (reference sequence). V lost 2 bases, J lost 1 base, and 2 bases stayed unmatched. This CDR3 contains 15 residues. CDR3: CASSLTGGKNTEAFF. In DNA, the CDR3 is TGTGCCAGCAGTTTAACAGGGGGCAAGAACACTGAAGCTTTCTTT.

The chain has TRBV11-1 and TRBJ2-7; D perhaps matches TRBD1 (6 bases). The CDR3 runs to 12 residues. V was clipped by 5 bases and J by 4 bases, with 9 bases between them. CDR1 and CDR2 from the germline V gene are SGHAT and FQDESV (reference sequence). In nucleotides, the CDR3 is TGTGCCAGCAGCCTGGACAGTTACGAGCAGTACTTC. The encoded protein is CASSLDSYEQYF.

The V and J genes are TRBV4-1 and TRBJ2-6; 10 positions match TRBD1. The CDR3 sequence is 17 residues long. Unmatched junction bases numbered 1, after V lost 0 bases and J lost 2 bases. Germline V gene data show CDR1 as MGHRA and CDR2 as YSYEKL. Here the CDR3 DNA reads TGCGCCAGCAGCCAAGAGGGGACAGGGGCTGGGGCCAACGTCCTGACTTTC. This encodes CASSQEGTGAGANVLTF.

This clone has more than one count but fewer than ten. The chain joins TRBV7-2 to TRBJ1-2; TRBD1 might be the D (6 bases). Germline CDR1 reads SGHTA; CDR2 reads FQGNSA. Trimming stripped 5 bases from V and 8 bases from J, with 18 bases between. This CDR3 spans 14 amino acids. The CDR3, as DNA: TGTGCCAGCAGCACTCGGACAGTCTTGGGAGGCTACACCTTC. Translating gives CASSTRTVLGGYTF.

This clone was counted a single time. V gene TRBV5-6 combines with J gene TRBJ2-3, with 7 bases lining up with TRBD1. V lost 6 bases and J lost 1; bases outside the gene matches: 11. The CDR3 totals 16 residues. CDR1 and CDR2 from the germline V gene are SGHDT and YYEEEE. The CDR3 DNA follows: TGTGCCAGCAATGGACGTAGAGGGGGCGGCACAGATACGCAGTATTTT. As protein: CASNGRRGGGTDTQYF.

The chain has TRBV18 and TRBJ2-2; 8 bases agree with TRBD1. Trimming cost V 1 base and J 6 bases; bases outside gene matches: 7. Germline V gives CDR1 KGHSH, CDR2 LQKENI. CDR3 size: 16 residues. DNA for the CDR3: TGTGCCAGCTCACCACTTCCCTCGACAGGGGCCGGGGAGCTGTTTTTT. It encodes CASSPLPSTGAGELFF.

The chain employs TRBV19 and TRBJ1-1; D is unclear. The CDR3 contains 16 residues. Trimming removed 7 bases at V and 1 base at J, with 19 bases between. The germline gives CDR1 LNHDA, CDR2 SQIVND (reference sequence). This chain's CDR3 is CASTKEGFRPNTEAFF. The DNA of the CDR3 is TGTGCCAGTACCAAAGAGGGCTTCCGACCGAACACTGAAGCTTTCTTT.

CDR3 sequence: CASSSGTGKNTEAFF. DNA for the CDR3: TGTGCCAGCAGCTCAGGGACAGGGAAGAACACTGAAGCTTTCTTT. This sequence joins TRBV5-4 and TRBJ1-1; 9 bases match TRBD1. CDR1 and CDR2 (germline): SGHNT, YYREEE (reference sequence). This CDR3 comprises 15 residues. The trim removed 3 bases at V and 1 base at J, leaving 4 bases unmatched.

The V call is TRBV5-1, the J call TRBJ2-1; D possibly corresponds to TRBD2 (6 bases). CDR1 and CDR2 (germline): SGHRS, YFSETQ. Trimming stripped 4 bases from V and 4 bases from J, with 9 bases between. The CDR3 consists of 13 residues. The CDR3 coding sequence is TGCGCCAGCAGCGGGGGGATTTACAATGAGCAGTTCTTC. Its translation is CASSGGIYNEQFF.

This chain uses TRBV11-2 with TRBJ2-1; 7 positions match TRBD2. V dropped 1 base and J dropped 7; count of bases not matched to a gene: 10. Looked up from germline, CDR1 is SGHAT and CDR2 is FQNNGV. This CDR3 comprises 16 residues. The CDR3 region is CASSLVLASGRNEQFF. The CDR3 coding sequence is TGTGCCAGCAGCTTAGTGTTGGCTAGCGGCCGAAATGAGCAGTTCTTC. The full variable domain, rest sourced from reference TRBV11-2 and TRBJ2-1, is EAGVAQSPRYKIIEKRQSVAFWCNPISGHATLYWYQQILGQGPKLLIQFQNNGVVDDSQLPKDRFSAERLKGVDSTLKIQPAKLEDSAVYLCASSLVLASGRNEQFFGPGTRLTVL.

The rearrangement links TRBV5-4 to TRBJ1-1, with TRBD1 identical over 8 bases. V shed 0 bases, J shed 10 bases, and the junction held 14 bases outside the gene matches. Germline assignment: CDR1 SGHNT and CDR2 YYREEE (reference sequence). This CDR3 is built from 16 residues. CDR3 amino acids: CASSLDLRTGPGGAFF. CDR3 nucleotides: TGTGCCAGCAGCTTGGACCTCAGGACAGGGCCTGGAGGAGCTTTCTTT.

The CDR3 loop is CASSLGRRDLSYEQYF. The CDR3 nucleotides are TGCGCCAGCAGCTTGGGTCGGCGGGACCTCTCCTACGAGCAGTACTTC. The chain combines TRBV5-1 with TRBJ2-7, with D possibly being TRBD2 (6 bases). The V end lost 0 bases, the J end lost 0 bases, and 13 bases lay between the germline ends. Germline CDR1 reads SGHRS; CDR2 reads YFSETQ. The length of the CDR3 is 16 residues.

The chain links TRBV2 to TRBJ2-7, with D possibly being TRBD1 (6 bases). The germline V gene encodes CDR1 SNHLY and CDR2 FYNNEI. Trimming took 4 bases from V and 5 from J, leaving 12 bases between them. There are 13 residues in the CDR3. The CDR3 DNA reads as TGTGCCAGCAGTGTACAGGGAGCCCACGAGCAGTACTTC. It encodes CASSVQGAHEQYF.

V usage is TRBV4-2 and J usage is TRBJ2-7; 7 positions agree with TRBD2. This CDR3 has 15 residues. V dropped 0 bases and J dropped 4; count of bases not matched to a gene: 6. Per the germline V gene, CDR1 is LGHNA and CDR2 is YNFKEQ. As DNA, the CDR3 is TGTGCCAGCAGCCAAGATTACGGGAGGCGGTACGAGCAGTACTTC. It translates to CASSQDYGRRYEQYF.

V is TRBV11-2 and J is TRBJ2-1; 9 bases are a match to TRBD2. In germline, CDR1 is SGHAT, CDR2 FQNNGV. The trim removed 2 bases at V and 6 bases at J, leaving 8 bases unmatched. The CDR3 sequence is 16 residues long. CDR3 loop: CASSLSVAGVPNEQFF. The DNA for the CDR3 is TGTGCCAGCAGCTTAAGTGTAGCGGGAGTGCCCAATGAGCAGTTCTTC.

This rearrangement joins TRBV29-1 to TRBJ2-1; D possibly corresponds to TRBD1 (5 bases). The CDR3 length is 13 residues. Trimming cost V 5 bases and J 4 bases, with 12 bases left between them. The germline CDR1 and CDR2 sequences are SQVTM and ANQGSEA. The CDR3 here is CSVRQLTYNEQFF. The DNA of the CDR3 is TGCAGCGTTAGACAGCTTACGTACAATGAGCAGTTCTTC.

This rearrangement joins TRBV19 to TRBJ1-5; no clear D. The CDR3 totals 14 residues. V lost 5 bases to trimming and J lost 0 bases, with 8 bases between them. Germline loops: CDR1 LNHDA, CDR2 SQIVND (reference sequence). CDR3 region: CASSGSHSNQPQHF. The CDR3, as DNA: TGTGCCAGTAGTGGCAGTCATAGCAATCAGCCCCAGCATTTT.

J is TRBJ2-3 and V is TRBV19, with 14 bases identical to TRBD2. The CDR3 totals 16 residues. In germline, CDR1 is LNHDA, CDR2 SQIVND (reference sequence). After removal of 7 bases from V and 0 bases from J, the junction contained 3 bases not matched to a gene. CDR3 region: CASTGTSGGSTDTQYF. The CDR3 nucleotides are TGTGCCAGTACCGGGACTAGCGGGGGAAGCACAGATACGCAGTATTTT.

The rearrangement joins TRBV6-5 to TRBJ2-7; D unclear. The CDR3 sequence is 14 residues long. Per germline, CDR1 MNHEY and CDR2 SVGAGI. Trimming pared 3 bases from V and 2 bases from J, leaving 11 bases between. The DNA for the CDR3 is TGTGCCAGCAGTTATGAGTGGGCCCCCTACGAGCAGTACTTC. Its translation is CASSYEWAPYEQYF.

V usage is TRBV5-1 and J usage is TRBJ1-2, with 9 bases that match TRBD1. CDR1 is SGHRS, CDR2 YFSETQ, per germline. The ends lost 4 bases at V and 5 bases at J; junction bases unmatched: 6. The CDR3 is made up of 14 amino acids. The CDR3 DNA reads as TGCGCCAGCAGCGAGGGGACAGGGCCGTATGGCTACACCTTC. As protein: CASSEGTGPYGYTF.

The genes are TRBV5-4 and TRBJ2-1; TRBD2 matches at 10 bases. Trimming took 4 bases from V and 5 from J; bases not matched to a gene: 12. The CDR3 is 17 amino acids. Germline lookup yields CDR1 SGHNT and CDR2 YYREEE (reference sequence). The CDR3 coding sequence is TGTGCCAGCAGCGACCGGACTAGCGGCCGACAAAACAATGAGCAGTTCTTC. Translation: CASSDRTSGRQNNEQFF.

This clone has only one observation. The J gene is TRBJ1-5, the V gene TRBV28, with D perhaps matching TRBD1 (6 bases). There are 14 residues in the CDR3. V dropped 3 bases and J dropped 6 bases, with 12 bases sitting between them. CDR1 is MDHEN and CDR2 is SYDVKM in the germline V gene. In DNA form, the CDR3 reads TGTGCCAGCAGTTTCGGTACAGGGAGTCAGCCCCAGCATTTT. It encodes CASSFGTGSQPQHF.

This clone has a handful of counts. V and J are TRBV18 and TRBJ2-7; tentative D call: TRBD1 (6 bases). The CDR3 extends over 13 amino acids. V was cut by 1 base and J by 5 bases, with 9 bases left in between. CDR1 is KGHSH, CDR2 LQKENI, per germline. CDR3: CASSPHRDNEQYV. CDR3 bases: TGTGCCAGCTCACCACACAGGGATAACGAGCAGTACGTC.